This T cell receptor (beta chain) was found in a study of OX40 agonist ivuxolimab in advanced cancers. Turning to the study itself: Treatment received earlier with anti-PD-1, anti-PD-L1 or anti-CTLA-4 agents was allowed, and over 30% had some.

In this sample, this clone turned up a few times. Antigen unknown. Study-wide results and limits: The 0.1-3.0 mg/kg partial responders had among the lowest clonal expansion.

Profiling relied on immunoSEQ multiplex PCR, and the TCRdb table lists in-frame clones only, not all of them. The data show roughly 9,900 clones, less than 75% seen once. It was autoimmune disease history or systemic immunosuppression that excluded patients. Collection of blood occurred at baseline, at cycle 4 day 1, and at cycle 7 day 1. This material consisted of CD4+ or CD8+ T cells sorted from blood, taken in a trial of the OX40 agonist ivuxolimab. The TCR comes from an adult with an advanced solid tumor such as melanoma, head and neck, liver or kidney cancer.

This CDR3 reads CASSLTGSQPQHF. CDR3 coding DNA: TGTGCCAGCAGTCTCACAGGATCTCAGCCCCAGCATTTT. V gene TRBV27 combines with J gene TRBJ1-5, with D perhaps TRBD1 (5 bases). The CDR3 covers 13 residues. Trimming left V 5 bases short and J 6 bases short, with 11 bases between. Germline lookup yields CDR1 MNHEY and CDR2 SMNVEV (reference sequence).